This T cell receptor (beta chain) was found in a study of breast tumors, draining lymph nodes, adjacent tissues. The CDR3 is made up of 15 amino acids. Germline-derived CDR1 and CDR2 are SEHNR and FQNEAQ (reference sequence). TCRdb re-derived calls from the multiplex PCR reads in MiXCR, one entry per CDR3 protein. The table lists some 170,000 distinct CDR3 sequences, approximately 30% of them singletons. Study conclusions and caveats: The data were judged consistent with most tumor T cells coming from lymph node and expanding in tumor.

Notes on this clonotype: No antigen is known for it. A junction boundary mismatches the germline segment, possibly from a read error.

Axillary draining lymph nodes of breast cancer patients supplied the node samples. The chain couples TRBV7-9 to TRBJ2-5; 12 bases agree with TRBD1. Sequencing input: axillary lymph node tissue. The source is a female donor with breast cancer. Some clones in this sample may be carry-over from other donors' samples. The CDR3 here is CASSYGTGGQGTQHF. The CDR3 nucleotides read TGTGCCAGCAGCTACGGGACAGGGGGCCAAGGGACCCAGCACTTC.